Presented here are 4 T cell receptor beta chains from one specimen sequenced in a study of blood T cell repertoires in COVID-19. Method: immunoSEQ multiplex PCR; TCRdb's copy keeps in-frame clones and lacks some. This table has 110,000 to 150,000 clones, around nine tenths appearing once. The source material was peripheral blood. The source of these receptors is a man over 45 with active or convalescent COVID-19.

This clone was seen a single time. V and J are TRBV4-3 and TRBJ2-1, with 8 bases matching TRBD1. The junction had 14 bases not matched to a gene; V was cut back by 2 bases and J by 5 bases. The CDR3 consists of 18 residues. Germline lookup yields CDR1 LGHNA and CDR2 YSLEER. CDR3 sequence reads: CASSQRHGVGQDHNEQFF. DNA of the CDR3: TGCGCCAGCAGCCAACGCCACGGCGTGGGACAGGACCACAATGAGCAGTTCTTC.

The rearrangement uses TRBV24-1 and TRBJ2-6, with 9 positions matching TRBD1. CDR1 is KGHDR, CDR2 SFDVKD, per germline. V shed 4 bases, J shed 2 bases, and the junction held 11 bases outside the gene matches. The CDR3 runs to 19 residues. The CDR3 here is CATSDARGTGMPGANVLTF. For the CDR3, the DNA is TGTGCCACCAGTGACGCCCGGGGGACAGGGATGCCTGGGGCCAACGTCCTGACTTTC.

The CDR3 loop reads CASSSASETGSGRRAFF. In nucleotides, the CDR3 is TGTGCCAGCAGTTCCGCCTCAGAGACAGGGTCTGGACGCCGGGCTTTCTTT. The rearrangement uses TRBV28 and TRBJ1-1; 7 bases are a match to TRBD1. Germline CDR1 reads MDHEN; CDR2 reads SYDVKM. V lost 4 bases and J lost 11; bases outside the gene matches: 22. The CDR3 extends over 17 amino acids.

The chain uses TRBV27 and TRBJ1-2, with D uncertain. Deletions cut 5 bases from V and 2 bases from J, with 9 bases between. Germline-derived CDR1 and CDR2 are MNHEY and SMNVEV (reference sequence). The CDR3 is 13 residues long. The CDR3 loop is CASSPNGNYGYTF. Written as DNA, the CDR3 is TGTGCCAGCAGTCCGAACGGGAACTATGGCTACACCTTC.